This TCR beta chain was observed in a study of control samples from healthy donors and cancer patients. Profiled with immunoSEQ multiplex PCR; TCRdb holds only in-frame clones, not every one. Counted here are approximately 82,000 clones, approximately 94% occurring once; the ten biggest clones make up 4.5% to 6%. CDR3 length equals 16 residues. The V end lost 2 bases, the J end lost 7 bases, and 21 bases lay between the germline ends. Germline assignment: CDR1 MNHNY and CDR2 SVGAGI (reference sequence). The sequence derives from a woman aged 18-29 years in good health. Sequencing input: blood. The chain joins TRBV6-6 to TRBJ2-7, with D possibly being TRBD2 (5 bases). The CDR3 DNA reads TGTGCCAGCAGTTACGAAAAGGCAGCGCCTAGGAGGGAGCAGTACTTC. Translation: CASSYEKAAPRREQYF.